This T cell receptor (beta chain) was documented in a study of blood T cells in healthy people across ages. Study-level results: Expanded clonotype shifts may have been confounded, as the donors had an unknown CMV status.

It was with a sample-barcoded 5' primer and a J-beta primer mix that a second PCR of about 6 to 12 cycles was run. Through a template-switch adaptor with 12 random nucleotides, each cDNA molecule received a tag. TCRdb re-analysed the 5' RACE reads in MiXCR, keeping a single row per CDR3 protein. The sample includes 800,000 or so distinct CDR3 sequences, around 25% of them seen just once. This clonotype was observed a handful of times. The antigen is not known. This sample was shared with a second study, whose subject was T cells of mothers and their children. That work states: Detection yielded no persistent microchimeric T cell clones.

This TCR came from a boy aged 5-17 years in good health. Sequenced material: blood.

CDR3 region: CASSFSETAGYGYTF. CDR3 coding DNA: TGTGCCAGCAGCTTTAGCGAGACAGCAGGCTATGGCTACACCTTC. The J gene is TRBJ1-2, the V gene TRBV7-3; TRBD1 is a possible D gene (5 bases). Trimming pared 3 bases from V and 4 bases from J, leaving 15 bases between. The CDR3 length is 15 residues. Per the germline V gene, CDR1 is SGHTA and CDR2 is FQGTGA.